The 32 T cell receptor beta chains presented below share a single source sample, sequenced in a study of blood T cell repertoires in COVID-19. The repertoire was sequenced with immunoSEQ multiplex PCR; TCRdb's copy has only in-frame clones and lacks some. The sample has 84,000 or so clones, around three quarters seen once. What was sequenced was peripheral blood. The source of these receptors is a human donor in a cohort sampled during active COVID-19.

The rearrangement links TRBV5-4 to TRBJ2-4; 7 bases map to TRBD1. Germline lookup yields CDR1 SGHNT and CDR2 YYREEE (reference sequence). The J segment lost 1 base and the V segment lost 4 bases, leaving 8 bases of the junction unmatched. This CDR3 contains 16 residues. This CDR3 reads CASSAQSQGAKNIQYF. The CDR3 nucleotides are TGTGCCAGCAGCGCACAATCACAGGGGGCCAAAAACATTCAGTACTTC.

The chain couples TRBV5-1 to TRBJ1-6, with TRBD1 identical over 8 bases. The germline V gene has CDR1 SGHRS and CDR2 YFSETQ. The CDR3 sequence is 15 residues long. V lost 0 bases, J lost 7 bases, and 3 bases stayed unmatched. The CDR3 here is CASSLGGQGNSPLHF. DNA for the CDR3: TGCGCCAGCAGCTTGGGTGGACAGGGAAATTCACCCCTCCACTTT.

This chain connects TRBV12-3 or TRBV12-4 to TRBJ1-2, with a possible D match to TRBD1 (6 bases). The CDR3 extends over 13 amino acids. Trimming took off 5 bases at V and 8 bases at J, with 15 bases between the two ends. This chain's CDR3 is CASSRGQSRGYTF. CDR3 bases: TGTGCCAGCAGTCGAGGACAGAGCAGGGGCTACACCTTC.

Here the CDR3 DNA reads TGTGCCAGCAGTGAGAGCTCTGGGGCCAACGTCCTGACTTTC. This translates into CASSESSGANVLTF. The V and J genes are TRBV6-2 or TRBV6-3 and TRBJ2-6; D remains unclear. Trimming shortened V by 5 bases and J by 0 bases, and 5 bases separated the two germline ends. Germline loops: CDR1 MNHEY, CDR2 SVGEGT. The CDR3 contains 14 residues.

The chain carries TRBV19 and TRBJ2-3; D is perhaps TRBD2 (6 bases). The germline V gene encodes CDR1 LNHDA and CDR2 SQIVND (reference sequence). This CDR3 has 13 amino acids. Between the trimmed V and J ends, which lost 6 bases and 5 bases, there was a span of 12 bases. CDR3 amino acids: CASSTGLQDTQYF. The CDR3 region has the DNA TGTGCCAGTAGCACGGGACTCCAAGATACGCAGTATTTT.

The J gene is TRBJ1-5, the V gene TRBV28; TRBD1 is a possible D gene (6 bases). This CDR3 spans 15 amino acids. Trimming stripped 7 bases from V and 4 bases from J, with 17 bases between. The germline V gene encodes CDR1 MDHEN and CDR2 SYDVKM. This CDR3 reads CASTEWGGGNQPQHF. The CDR3 bases are TGTGCCAGCACCGAATGGGGAGGGGGGAATCAGCCCCAGCATTTT.

The chain links TRBV11-2 to TRBJ2-3; 8 bases agree with TRBD1. This CDR3 spans 15 amino acids. CDR1 is SGHAT and CDR2 is FQNNGV in the germline V gene. Trimming at V came to 5 bases and at J to 6 bases, leaving 10 bases not matched to a gene. CDR3 nucleotide sequence: TGTGCCAGCAGCCGTAGGCAGGGGGCTTATGATACGCAGTATTTT. Translated, it gives CASSRRQGAYDTQYF.

The J gene is TRBJ2-1, the V gene TRBV29-1, with TRBD2 matching 13 bases. Germline V CDR1 and CDR2: SQVTM, ANQGSEA. CDR3 length equals 16 residues. Trimming took 4 bases from V and 3 from J; bases not matched to a gene: 6. The CDR3 DNA sequence: TGCAGCGTTGCCGGGGGACTAGCGGGATTCTACAATGAGCAGTTCTTC. Amino acid sequence: CSVAGGLAGFYNEQFF.

V and J are TRBV6-2 or TRBV6-3 and TRBJ2-1; 7 bases are shared with TRBD1. The CDR3 spans 21 residues. The trim removed 0 bases at V and 0 bases at J, leaving 17 bases unmatched. Germline CDR1 MNHEY, CDR2 SVGEGT. The CDR3, as DNA: TGTGCCAGCAGTTACTCGGTCACAGGGGCGCGAATTCAGAACTCCTACAATGAGCAGTTCTTC. Translation: CASSYSVTGARIQNSYNEQFF.

V gene TRBV25-1 combines with J gene TRBJ1-1; 9 bases match TRBD1. The length of the CDR3 is 16 residues. Germline CDR1 reads MGHDK; CDR2 reads SYGVNS. Unmatched junction bases numbered 10, after V lost 4 bases and J lost 4 bases. The CDR3 bases are TGTGCCAGCAGTGTGGGGACAGGGTCTCTCGGCACTGAAGCTTTCTTT. This gives the protein CASSVGTGSLGTEAFF.

The chain recombines TRBV28 with TRBJ1-4; 8 nucleotides agree with TRBD1. The length of the CDR3 is 16 residues. CDR1 and CDR2 (germline): MDHEN, SYDVKM. V lost 4 bases, J lost 7 bases, and 11 bases stayed unmatched. The CDR3 sequence: CASSSHPGGAGEKLFF. CDR3 nucleotides: TGTGCCAGCAGTTCACATCCAGGGGGCGCAGGTGAAAAACTGTTTTTT.

The CDR3 bases are TGTGCCAGCAGGGACAGGGTAAATTCACCCCTCCACTTT. Its protein is CASRDRVNSPLHF. J is TRBJ1-6 and V is TRBV12-3 or TRBV12-4; 8 bases fit TRBD1. The V segment lost 6 bases and the J segment 7 bases; nucleotides outside the gene matches: 2. The CDR3 totals 13 residues.

The gene calls are TRBV27 and TRBJ2-3, with a tentative D call TRBD1 (6 bases). Looked up from germline, CDR1 is MNHEY and CDR2 is SMNVEV (reference sequence). The V end lost 5 bases, the J end lost 2 bases, and 14 bases lay between the germline ends. This CDR3 contains 15 residues. The DNA for the CDR3 is TGTGCCAGCAGTATCCAGGGGCTTCCCACAGATACGCAGTATTTT. This codes for CASSIQGLPTDTQYF.

This chain links TRBV11-2 with TRBJ2-1; the D gene is possibly TRBD2 (5 bases). Trimming shortened V by 0 bases and J by 2 bases, and 8 bases separated the two germline ends. The CDR3 loop spans 15 amino acids. From germline, CDR1 is SGHAT and CDR2 FQNNGV. The CDR3: CASSLEGEPYNEQFF. For the CDR3, the DNA is TGTGCCAGCAGCTTAGAGGGAGAACCCTACAATGAGCAGTTCTTC.

CDR3 in DNA: TGCGCCAGCAGCTTTGACTGGACTAGCTTAGCAACCGGGGAGCTGTTTTTT. Protein product: CASSFDWTSLATGELFF. This chain joins TRBV5-1 and TRBJ2-2, with 8 positions matching TRBD2. Germline CDR1 and CDR2: SGHRS and YFSETQ. The CDR3 sequence is 17 residues long. The V and J ends lost 2 bases and 5 bases, in that order; junction bases with no gene match: 11.

The chain uses TRBV16 and TRBJ2-2, with 8 bases aligning to TRBD1. Germline trimming cut 7 bases from V and 5 bases from J; bases unmatched to any gene: 6. This CDR3 has 14 amino acids. CDR1 and CDR2 from the germline V gene are KGHSY and FQNENV. The CDR3 nucleotides read TGTGCCAGCACACGACAGGGGAGGACCGGGGAGCTGTTTTTT. Translation: CASTRQGRTGELFF.

The chain joins TRBV19 to TRBJ1-6, with 10 nucleotides matching TRBD1. Germline loops: CDR1 LNHDA, CDR2 SQIVND (reference sequence). The J segment lost 9 bases and the V segment lost 7 bases, leaving 9 bases of the junction unmatched. CDR3 length: 15 residues. The CDR3: CASTRTGQGSSPLHF. The CDR3 bases are TGTGCCAGTACCAGGACGGGACAGGGGAGTTCACCCCTCCACTTT. Full variable domain (outside the CDR3, taken from reference TRBV19 and TRBJ1-6): DGGITQSPKYLFRKEGQNVTLSCEQNLNHDAMYWYRQDPGQGLRLIYYSQIVNDFQKGDIAEGYSVSREKKESFPLTVTSAQKNPTAFYLCASTRTGQGSSPLHFGNGTRLTVT.

This clone was detected once. The CDR3 nucleotides read TGCGCCAGCAGCCAAAGCCAGGGCACCGGGGAGCTGTTTTTT. Its protein is CASSQSQGTGELFF. The genes are TRBV4-3 and TRBJ2-2; D may be TRBD1 (5 bases). The CDR3 totals 14 residues. Germline values: CDR1 LGHNA, CDR2 YSLEER. V shed 2 bases and J shed 4 bases, with 8 bases lying between them.

On this clone itself: One end of the junction is discordant with germline, which a read error may explain. The chain is built from TRBV9 and TRBJ2-1; 8 bases line up with TRBD2. The V gene's germline CDR1 is SGDLS and CDR2 YYNGEE. The CDR3 is made up of 16 amino acids. As DNA, the CDR3 is TGTGCCAGCAGCCCCCAAGGACTAGCAGCCTACAATGAGCTGTTCTTC. This encodes CASSPQGLAAYNELFF.

The genes are TRBV10-3 and TRBJ2-7, with a tentative D call TRBD2 (6 bases). From germline, CDR1 is ENHRY and CDR2 SYGVKD. The CDR3 contains 14 residues. The V gene lost 10 bases and the J gene lost 1 base, with 17 bases spanning the gap. CDR3 sequence: CANAAGGKSYEQYF. The CDR3 DNA sequence: TGTGCCAACGCCGCCGGAGGGAAGTCCTACGAGCAGTACTTC.

In this sample, this clone turned up once. This rearrangement joins TRBV5-4 to TRBJ2-1; 9 bases fit TRBD2. J gave up 5 bases and V 6 bases, and 3 bases lay outside the gene matches. The CDR3 sequence is 13 residues long. The V gene's germline CDR1 is SGHNT and CDR2 YYREEE (reference sequence). CDR3 residues: CASTSGKNNEQFF. Here the CDR3 DNA reads TGTGCCAGCACTAGCGGGAAAAACAATGAGCAGTTCTTC.

The J gene is TRBJ1-5, the V gene TRBV21-1; TRBD1 is the table's D call and was not checked against the DNA. TRBV21-1 is a recognized pseudogene. This CDR3 is built from 17 residues. CDR3 nucleotides: TGTGCCAGCAGCAAAGATCGGCACAGACATAGCAATCAGCCCCAGCATTTT. Its protein is CASSKDRHRHSNQPQHF.

The chain couples TRBV7-9 to TRBJ2-3, with 10 nucleotides matching TRBD2. This CDR3 has 16 amino acids. The germline CDR1 and CDR2 sequences are SEHNR and FQNEAQ (reference sequence). Unmatched junction bases numbered 7, after V lost 5 bases and J lost 2 bases. The CDR3 reads CASSLRTSGYTDTQYF. Written as DNA, the CDR3 is TGTGCCAGCAGCCTAAGGACTAGCGGATACACAGATACGCAGTATTTT. The full variable domain, with the rest looked up from reference TRBV7-9 and TRBJ2-3, is DTGVSQNPRHKITKRGQNVTFRCDPISEHNRLYWYRQTLGQGPEFLTYFQNEAQLEKSRLLSDRFSAERPKGSFSTLEIQRTEQGDSAMYLCASSLRTSGYTDTQYFGPGTRLTVL.

DNA for the CDR3: TGTGCCAGCTCACCAACGGGACAGAAAGAGACCCAGTACTTC. It yields the protein CASSPTGQKETQYF. The J gene is TRBJ2-5, the V gene TRBV18, with 7 bases aligning to TRBD1. Trimming took 2 bases from V and 3 from J; bases not matched to a gene: 3. The germline V gene has CDR1 KGHSH and CDR2 LQKENI. CDR3 length: 14 amino acids.

J is TRBJ1-6 and V is TRBV28; 8 nucleotides agree with TRBD1. This CDR3 has 14 residues. The V and J ends lost 1 base and 11 bases, in that order; junction bases with no gene match: 4. The germline CDR1 and CDR2 sequences are MDHEN and SYDVKM. This CDR3 is CASSLSKTGAPLHF. The CDR3 bases are TGTGCCAGCAGTTTATCAAAGACAGGGGCACCCCTCCACTTT.

This chain links TRBV9 with TRBJ2-5; 9 bases align to TRBD1. The CDR3 covers 15 residues. The V gene's germline CDR1 is SGDLS and CDR2 YYNGEE. Losses at the gene ends were 4 bases for V and 2 bases for J; bases not matched to a gene: 6. This CDR3 is CASSSDRGGQETQYF. The CDR3 region has the DNA TGTGCCAGCAGCTCTGACAGGGGGGGACAAGAGACCCAGTACTTC.

The rearrangement links TRBV7-3 to TRBJ2-1; tentative D call: TRBD2 (6 bases). There are 13 residues in the CDR3. V was shortened by 5 bases and J by 3 bases, with 8 bases between the two germline ends. Germline assignment: CDR1 SGHTA and CDR2 FQGTGA. CDR3 nucleotides: TGTGCCAGCAGCGCGACTAGCTACAATGAGCAGTTCTTC. This encodes CASSATSYNEQFF.

The chain combines TRBV3-1 (or the pseudogene TRBV3-2) with TRBJ2-4, with no clear D. The CDR3 length is 13 residues. Trimming cost V 1 base and J 9 bases, with 10 bases left between them. Germline loops: CDR1 LGHDT, CDR2 YNNKEL (reference sequence). The CDR3 DNA is TGTGCCAGCAGCCAAGCCGGGTTCGGCATTCAGTACTTC. Translating gives CASSQAGFGIQYF.

This CDR3 is CASSSGSGYEQYF. The DNA for the CDR3 is TGTGCCAGTTCCTCGGGTAGCGGCTACGAGCAGTACTTC. The rearrangement links TRBV19 to TRBJ2-7; D perhaps matches TRBD2 (6 bases). The CDR3 consists of 13 residues. Germline-derived CDR1 and CDR2 are LNHDA and SQIVND (reference sequence). Trimming pared 8 bases from V and 3 bases from J, leaving 14 bases between.

This clone was counted a single time. The chain links TRBV5-8 to TRBJ2-1; TRBD1 agrees at 7 bases. The CDR3 is 15 residues long. Trimming took 3 bases from V and 4 from J; bases not matched to a gene: 7. In germline, CDR1 is SGHTS, CDR2 YDEGEE. The CDR3 reads CASSSGTATYNEQFF. The CDR3 DNA is TGTGCCAGCAGCTCCGGGACAGCGACATACAATGAGCAGTTCTTC.

This clone has just one count. This sequence joins TRBV20-1 and TRBJ1-2, with D uncertain. CDR3 length: 11 amino acids. From germline, CDR1 is DFQATT and CDR2 SNEGSKA (reference sequence). V was shortened by 6 bases and J by 5 bases, with 10 bases between the two germline ends. This chain's CDR3 is CSAQLRYGYTF. Here the CDR3 DNA reads TGCAGTGCCCAATTACGGTATGGCTACACCTTC.

The chain uses TRBV6-5 and TRBJ2-7, with 7 bases lining up with TRBD2. Trimming took 2 bases from V and 6 from J; bases not matched to a gene: 4. Per germline, CDR1 MNHEY and CDR2 SVGAGI. CDR3 length: 13 amino acids. CDR3: CASSYGLVGEQYF. The CDR3 bases are TGTGCCAGCAGTTACGGACTAGTAGGCGAGCAGTACTTC.